Listed below are T cell receptor beta chains from one sample, sequenced in a study of cytomegalovirus exposure and HLA in healthy donors. TCRdb keeps only in-frame clones here, not all; method: immunoSEQ multiplex PCR. The data hold about 200,000 clones, with approximately 80% observed a single time. The sample comprised PBMCs. These receptors were taken from a man between 45 and 60 years old in good health and CMV-seronegative. Both conserved end residues are part of each CDR3. A D gene is named only where the DNA matches it firmly. Rows may omit the clone size; those that give it use once, few, many or a size class.

d_call clone_size cdr3_length j_call v_call cdr3_aa cdr3_nt
TRBD1 - 14 TRBJ1-5 TRBV19 CASSPSTGLQPQHF TGTGCCAGTAGTCCCTCGACAGGGCTTCAGCCCCAGCATTTT
- few 17 TRBJ1-5 TRBV12-5 CASGLAQGGSSNQPQHF TGTGCTAGTGGTTTGGCGCAGGGTGGGTCTAGCAATCAGCCCCAGCATTTT
TRBD2 - 14 TRBJ2-7 TRBV5-1 CASSSSGGRYEQYF TGCGCCAGCAGTTCGAGCGGGGGGCGTTACGAGCAGTACTTC
- - 14 TRBJ1-1 TRBV19 CASSIRRETTEAFF TGTGCCAGTAGTATAAGAAGGGAGACCACTGAAGCTTTCTTT
- - 15 TRBJ2-7 TRBV11-3 CASSSPGDGTYEQYF TGTGCCAGCAGCTCGCCAGGGGACGGTACCTACGAGCAGTACTTC
- - 14 TRBJ2-5 TRBV9 CASSPGTAGETQYF TGTGCCAGCAGCCCCGGCACGGCGGGGGAGACCCAGTACTTC
TRBD2 - 14 TRBJ2-3 TRBV27 CASSGLAGIDTQYF TGTGCCAGCAGTGGACTAGCGGGAATAGATACGCAGTATTTT
- - 17 TRBJ2-6 TRBV9 CASSTDRWGAGANVLTF TGTGCCAGCAGCACCGATCGGTGGGGGGCTGGGGCCAACGTCCTGACTTTC
- - 14 TRBJ2-7 TRBV9 CASSQGGGRYEQYF TGTGCCAGCAGCCAAGGGGGGGGCCGCTACGAGCAGTACTTC
TRBD2 few 15 TRBJ2-1 TRBV30 CAWSTGTSLNNEQFF TGTGCCTGGAGTACCGGGACTAGCCTAAACAATGAGCAGTTCTTC
- - 16 TRBJ2-3 TRBV19 CASSTVGAGGQDTQYF TGTGCCAGTAGTACGGTCGGGGCAGGCGGACAGGATACGCAGTATTTT
TRBD1 - 15 TRBJ1-4 TRBV27 CASRSQGATNEKLFF TGTGCCAGCAGGTCCCAGGGGGCAACTAATGAAAAACTGTTTTTT
TRBD2 - 14 TRBJ2-5 TRBV29-1 CSVEWGGEVETQYF TGCAGCGTTGAATGGGGGGGGGAGGTGGAGACCCAGTACTTC
TRBD2 - 15 TRBJ2-7 TRBV4-2 CASSQARSGTYEQYF TGTGCCAGCAGCCAAGCCCGGAGCGGGACCTACGAGCAGTACTTC
TRBD2 - 17 TRBJ2-7 TRBV7-8 CASSLGHSGSVVYEQYF TGTGCCAGCAGCTTAGGCCATAGCGGGAGTGTGGTCTACGAGCAGTACTTC
- once 13 TRBJ1-1 TRBV6-5 CASSPRRSNEAFF TGTGCCAGCAGTCCCCGCCGGAGTAATGAAGCTTTCTTT
TRBD1 - 13 TRBJ2-4 TRBV7-9 CASSPGQGRIQYF TGTGCCAGCAGCCCCGGACAGGGGCGCATTCAGTACTTC
- - 14 TRBJ1-2 TRBV28 CASSLTATRRGYTF TGTGCCAGCAGTTTAACAGCCACCAGAAGGGGCTACACCTTC
TRBD1 - 16 TRBJ1-4 TRBV4-1 CASSQGGQGFFEKLFF TGCGCCAGCAGCCAAGGAGGACAGGGCTTTTTTGAAAAACTGTTTTTT
- - 15 TRBJ1-1 TRBV28 CASSSYRKKNTEAFF TGTGCCAGCAGTTCGTACAGGAAGAAGAACACTGAAGCTTTCTTT
- - 17 TRBJ1-3 TRBV29-1 CSVGSINSGTRSNTIYF TGCAGCGTTGGATCCATTAATTCCGGGACAAGATCCAACACCATATATTTT
TRBD1 - 15 TRBJ1-2 TRBV7-2 CASSPGGQGAYGYTF TGTGCCAGCAGCCCTGGAGGACAGGGGGCATATGGCTACACCTTC
- - 15 TRBJ1-4 TRBV6-5 CASSYVLASNEKLFF TGTGCCAGCAGTTACGTTCTTGCGAGTAATGAAAAACTGTTTTTT